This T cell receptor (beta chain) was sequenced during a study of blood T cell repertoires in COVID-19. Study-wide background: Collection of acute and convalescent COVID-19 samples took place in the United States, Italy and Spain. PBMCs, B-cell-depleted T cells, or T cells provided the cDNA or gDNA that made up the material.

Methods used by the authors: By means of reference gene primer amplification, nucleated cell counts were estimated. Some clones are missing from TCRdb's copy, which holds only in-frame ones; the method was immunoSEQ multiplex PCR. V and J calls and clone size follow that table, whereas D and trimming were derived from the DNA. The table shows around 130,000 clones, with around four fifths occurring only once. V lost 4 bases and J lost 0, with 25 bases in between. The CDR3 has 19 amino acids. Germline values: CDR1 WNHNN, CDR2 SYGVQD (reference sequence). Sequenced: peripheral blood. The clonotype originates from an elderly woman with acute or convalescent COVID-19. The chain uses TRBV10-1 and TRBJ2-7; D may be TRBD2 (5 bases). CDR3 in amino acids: CASSGPQGGGGFRSYEQYF. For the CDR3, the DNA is TGCGCCAGCAGTGGCCCGCAAGGAGGTGGCGGCTTCCGCTCCTACGAGCAGTACTTC.